What follows are 30 T cell receptor beta chains derived from one specimen sequenced in a study of blood T cell repertoires in COVID-19. TCRdb's copy holds only in-frame clones and misses some; the assay was immunoSEQ multiplex PCR. The table records a few hundred thousand clones, around 88% of them present only once. The specimen was peripheral blood. Receptor source: a woman aged 25-40 years with COVID-19, enrolled during active disease.

The rearrangement joins TRBV12-5 to TRBJ1-5; 8 bases align to TRBD1. CDR3 length: 19 amino acids. V shed 0 bases and J 2 bases; nucleotides not matched to a gene: 12. The germline CDR1 and CDR2 sequences are LGHNT and FRNRAP. CDR3 in DNA: TGTGCTAGTGGTTTGGTACGGGACAGGCAACCTGAGGGCAATCAGCCCCAGCATTTT. It codes for CASGLVRDRQPEGNQPQHF.

This chain uses TRBV4-1 with TRBJ2-5; 8 nucleotides agree with TRBD1. This CDR3 spans 16 amino acids. Per germline, CDR1 MGHRA and CDR2 YSYEKL. Germline trimming cut 1 base from V and 4 bases from J; bases unmatched to any gene: 8. CDR3 sequence: CASSQVRQGARETQYF. The CDR3 DNA sequence: TGCGCCAGCAGCCAAGTAAGGCAGGGGGCAAGAGAGACCCAGTACTTC.

The rearrangement links TRBV10-3 to TRBJ1-1, with D possibly matching TRBD1 (5 bases). This CDR3 is 15 amino acids long. Trimming cost V 5 bases and J 4 bases, with 17 bases left between them. Germline V gene data show CDR1 as ENHRY and CDR2 as SYGVKD. The CDR3 nucleotides are TGTGCCATCAGTTACCAAGGGTCCGGGGGCACTGAAGCTTTCTTT. Encoded protein: CAISYQGSGGTEAFF.

V is TRBV4-3 and J is TRBJ1-1; 7 bases match TRBD1. The trim removed 0 bases at V and 0 bases at J, leaving 4 bases unmatched. Germline V lookup: CDR1 LGHNA, CDR2 YSLEER. This CDR3 has 16 amino acids. The CDR3 DNA follows: TGCGCCAGCAGCCAAGATTGGGGACAGTTGAACACTGAAGCTTTCTTT. This translates into CASSQDWGQLNTEAFF.

CDR3: CASSIGSGGSQYF. In nucleotides, the CDR3 is TGTGCCAGTAGTATAGGCTCGGGGGGGTCCCAGTACTTC. The V gene is TRBV19, the J gene TRBJ2-5; 8 bases fit TRBD2. CDR1 LNHDA and CDR2 SQIVND come from the germline V gene (reference sequence). V lost 1 base, J lost 9 bases, and 4 bases stayed unmatched. The CDR3 length is 13 residues.

V usage is TRBV5-4 and J usage is TRBJ2-3; 9 bases line up with TRBD2. After removal of 4 bases from V and 5 bases from J, the junction contained 11 bases not matched to a gene. This CDR3 comprises 16 residues. Per the germline V gene, CDR1 is SGHNT and CDR2 is YYREEE (reference sequence). The CDR3 loop reads CASSPWAGGPLDTQYF. The CDR3 DNA follows: TGTGCCAGCAGCCCCTGGGCGGGAGGGCCGTTAGATACGCAGTATTTT.

This clone was observed once. The chain combines TRBV4-2 with TRBJ1-1; 9 bases map to TRBD1. J lost 2 bases, V lost 3 bases, and 10 bases had no gene match. The CDR3 is 17 amino acids. Germline CDR1 LGHNA, CDR2 YNFKEQ. CDR3 sequence: CASSQEPGQGGNTEAFF. Written as DNA, the CDR3 is TGTGCCAGCAGCCAGGAACCGGGACAGGGTGGTAACACTGAAGCTTTCTTT.

This rearrangement joins TRBV6-2 or TRBV6-3 to TRBJ1-5; 8 bases align to TRBD1. The ends lost 6 bases at V and 5 bases at J; junction bases unmatched: 9. This CDR3 is built from 15 residues. CDR1 is MNHEY and CDR2 is SVGEGT in the germline V gene. CDR3 sequence: CASSRPDRVDQPQHF. The CDR3 DNA follows: TGTGCCAGCAGCCGCCCGGACAGGGTGGATCAGCCCCAGCATTTT.

This rearrangement joins TRBV7-6 to TRBJ2-3; 10 bases are a match to TRBD1. This CDR3 spans 15 amino acids. Per the germline V gene, CDR1 is SGHVS and CDR2 is FNYEAQ. Trimming took 2 bases from V and 6 from J; bases not matched to a gene: 5. This chain's CDR3 is CASSLLGTGADTQYF. The CDR3 nucleotides read TGTGCCAGCAGCTTATTGGGGACAGGGGCTGATACGCAGTATTTT.

The rearrangement joins TRBV7-2 to TRBJ2-3; perhaps TRBD2 as D (6 bases). Between the trimmed V and J ends, which lost 4 bases and 5 bases, there was a span of 19 bases. The CDR3 runs to 16 residues. Germline CDR1 and CDR2: SGHTA and FQGNSA. CDR3 amino acids: CASSWGTLSPQDTQYF. The CDR3 coding sequence is TGTGCCAGCAGCTGGGGGACTCTTAGCCCGCAAGATACGCAGTATTTT. The full variable domain, in which reference TRBV7-2 and TRBJ2-3 provide the parts outside the CDR3, is GAGVSQSPSNKVTEKGKDVELRCDPISGHTALYWYRQSLGQGLEFLIYFQGNSAPDKSGLPSDRFSAERTGGSVSTLTIQRTQQEDSAVYLCASSWGTLSPQDTQYFGPGTRLTVL.

Here the CDR3 reads CASSWSSRGNGNTIYF. CDR3 nucleotide sequence: TGTGCCAGCAGTTGGTCCTCCAGGGGCAATGGAAACACCATATATTTT. This chain uses TRBV28 with TRBJ1-3; D may be TRBD1 (6 bases). The germline CDR1 and CDR2 sequences are MDHEN and SYDVKM. The CDR3 sequence is 16 residues long. Trimming shortened V by 4 bases and J by 3 bases, and 16 bases separated the two germline ends.

The rearrangement links TRBV19 to TRBJ1-3; a weak D match, TRBD1 (6 bases). Between the trimmed V and J ends, which lost 7 bases and 4 bases, there was a span of 11 bases. The germline gives CDR1 LNHDA, CDR2 SQIVND (reference sequence). This CDR3 is 13 amino acids long. The CDR3 loop reads CASNTGIGNTIYF. The CDR3 DNA sequence: TGTGCCAGTAATACAGGGATCGGAAACACCATATATTTT. The full variable domain, completed using reference TRBV19 and TRBJ1-3, is DGGITQSPKYLFRKEGQNVTLSCEQNLNHDAMYWYRQDPGQGLRLIYYSQIVNDFQKGDIAEGYSVSREKKESFPLTVTSAQKNPTAFYLCASNTGIGNTIYFGEGSWLTVV.

The chain combines TRBV9 with TRBJ2-1; D uncertain. The CDR3 is 13 residues long. V lost 4 bases and J 9 bases, leaving 14 bases between the germline ends. The germline gives CDR1 SGDLS, CDR2 YYNGEE. This chain's CDR3 is CASSNRPIGEQFF. The CDR3 DNA reads as TGTGCCAGCAGCAACAGACCGATTGGTGAGCAGTTCTTC.

The rearrangement links TRBV2 to TRBJ1-1; D remains unclear. Germline CDR1 and CDR2: SNHLY and FYNNEI. The ends were cut back, 7 bases at V and 2 bases at J, with 8 bases in the middle. The CDR3 is 12 amino acids. The CDR3 DNA follows: TGTGCCAGCACAAACTTAAACACTGAAGCTTTCTTT. Residues: CASTNLNTEAFF. The full variable domain, in which reference TRBV2 and TRBJ1-1 provide the parts outside the CDR3, is EPEVTQTPSHQVTQMGQEVILRCVPISNHLYFYWYRQILGQKVEFLVSFYNNEISEKSEIFDDQFSVERPDGSNFTLKIRSTKLEDSAMYFCASTNLNTEAFFGQGTRLTVV.

J is TRBJ2-2 and V is TRBV11-3; 11 bases map to TRBD2. There are 15 residues in the CDR3. Trimming cost V 1 base and J 6 bases; bases outside gene matches: 1. Looked up from germline, CDR1 is SGHNT and CDR2 is YENEEA. CDR3 nucleotide sequence: TGTGCCAGCAGCTTAGTACTAGCGGGAGCCGGGGAGCTGTTTTTT. Protein product: CASSLVLAGAGELFF.

The V gene is TRBV29-1, the J gene TRBJ1-4; D perhaps matches TRBD1 (5 bases). The CDR3 covers 14 residues. In germline, CDR1 is SQVTM, CDR2 ANQGSEA. Trimming took off 0 bases at V and 10 bases at J, with 15 bases between the two ends. CDR3 in amino acids: CSVEEGPHRAKLFF. The CDR3 DNA is TGCAGCGTTGAAGAGGGGCCCCATCGGGCAAAACTGTTTTTT.

This sequence joins TRBV24-1 and TRBJ1-2; the D gene is possibly TRBD1 (6 bases). The V end lost 7 bases, the J end lost 4 bases, and 15 bases lay between the germline ends. The CDR3 is made up of 14 amino acids. Germline CDR1 and CDR2: KGHDR and SFDVKD. The CDR3 reads CATSPAWTAYGYTF. CDR3 coding DNA: TGTGCCACCAGCCCCGCTTGGACAGCCTATGGCTACACCTTC.

The rearrangement uses TRBV27 and TRBJ2-2; D is unclear. The CDR3 has 13 residues. V was clipped by 3 bases and J by 5 bases, with 7 bases between them. Germline V gene sequence: CDR1 MNHEY, CDR2 SMNVEV (reference sequence). DNA of the CDR3: TGTGCCAGCAGTTTGGGCAATACCGGGGAGCTGTTTTTT. Its protein product is CASSLGNTGELFF.

V usage is TRBV6-5 and J usage is TRBJ2-6; D not resolved. The length of the CDR3 is 15 residues. Germline V gives CDR1 MNHEY, CDR2 SVGAGI. Trimming cost V 2 bases and J 2 bases, with 7 bases left between them. CDR3 DNA: TGTGCCAGCAGTTACCGCGGCACTGGGGCCAACGTCCTGACTTTC. It encodes CASSYRGTGANVLTF.

This CDR3 reads CATSDVGRANTGELFF. The CDR3 DNA reads TGTGCCACCAGTGATGTGGGCAGGGCGAACACCGGGGAGCTGTTTTTT. This chain joins TRBV24-1 and TRBJ2-2; weak D call: TRBD1 (5 bases). CDR1 and CDR2 (germline): KGHDR, SFDVKD. The CDR3 runs to 16 residues. Trimming pared 3 bases from V and 0 bases from J, leaving 10 bases between.

This clone was seen a single time. The chain recombines TRBV5-4 with TRBJ2-1; 12 bases map to TRBD2. CDR3 length equals 18 residues. Germline V CDR1 and CDR2: SGHNT, YYREEE (reference sequence). The ends lost 5 bases at V and 6 bases at J; junction bases unmatched: 15. The CDR3 region is CASRPWGSSGRGFNEQFF. In DNA form, the CDR3 reads TGTGCCAGCAGACCCTGGGGGTCTAGCGGGAGGGGATTCAATGAGCAGTTCTTC. Filled out from reference TRBV5-4 and TRBJ2-1, the complete variable domain reads ETGVTQSPTHLIKTRGQQVTLRCSSQSGHNTVSWYQQALGQGPQFIFQYYREEENGRGNFPPRFSGLQFPNYSSELNVNALELDDSALYLCASRPWGSSGRGFNEQFFGPGTRLTVL.

This chain joins TRBV7-9 and TRBJ2-5; 8 bases align to TRBD1. V lost 5 bases and J lost 5; bases outside the gene matches: 10. CDR1 SEHNR and CDR2 FQNEAQ come from the germline V gene (reference sequence). This CDR3 spans 15 amino acids. CDR3 sequence reads: CASSQTLDREETQYF. CDR3 sequence (DNA): TGTGCCAGCAGCCAGACCTTGGACAGGGAGGAGACCCAGTACTTC.

This clone was detected only a few times. The V gene is TRBV6-2 or TRBV6-3, the J gene TRBJ1-5; 9 positions agree with TRBD1. The CDR3 sequence is 17 residues long. Germline V gives CDR1 MNHEY, CDR2 SVGEGT. V lost 3 bases and J lost 4; bases outside the gene matches: 10. This CDR3 is CASSYHTGTGTNQPQHF. Written as DNA, the CDR3 is TGTGCCAGCAGTTATCACACCGGGACAGGGACAAATCAGCCCCAGCATTTT.

The chain employs TRBV5-4 and TRBJ1-1; D gene ambiguous. CDR1 and CDR2 from the germline V gene are SGHNT and YYREEE (reference sequence). The CDR3 length is 18 residues. V shed 3 bases and J shed 1 base, with 22 bases lying between them. The CDR3: CASSYAFSRPSTNTEAFF. CDR3 in DNA: TGTGCCAGCAGCTACGCATTCTCCAGGCCTTCGACGAACACTGAAGCTTTCTTT.

This rearrangement joins TRBV5-1 to TRBJ1-1; a possible D gene is TRBD1 (6 bases). V lost 2 bases and J 4 bases, leaving 9 bases between the germline ends. Per the germline V gene, CDR1 is SGHRS and CDR2 is YFSETQ. CDR3 length: 13 amino acids. The CDR3 spells CASSLPGVTEAFF. The CDR3 nucleotides are TGCGCCAGCAGCTTACCAGGGGTCACTGAAGCTTTCTTT.

The gene calls are TRBV4-3 and TRBJ2-3; tentatively, D is TRBD2 (6 bases). V shed 1 base and J shed 4 bases, with 15 bases lying between them. There are 16 residues in the CDR3. Germline assignment: CDR1 LGHNA and CDR2 YSLEER. The CDR3 region is CASSQVSGSEADTQYF. Written as DNA, the CDR3 is TGCGCCAGCAGCCAAGTTTCCGGGAGTGAAGCAGATACGCAGTATTTT.

The J gene is TRBJ2-7, the V gene TRBV10-3; D is unresolved. This CDR3 contains 13 residues. Germline V lookup: CDR1 ENHRY, CDR2 SYGVKD. Trimming stripped 3 bases from V and 7 bases from J, with 13 bases between. For the CDR3, the DNA is TGTGCCATCAGTGAACTGCCGAACTCGGAGCAGTACTTC. Translating gives CAISELPNSEQYF.

The V and J genes are TRBV6-6 and TRBJ1-4; TRBD1 matches 9 bases. The junction had 7 bases not matched to a gene; V was cut back by 5 bases and J by 6 bases. Germline loops: CDR1 MNHNY, CDR2 SVGAGI (reference sequence). This CDR3 has 15 residues. The CDR3 reads CASSTRTGVDEKLFF. CDR3 nucleotides: TGTGCCAGCAGTACTCGGACAGGGGTCGATGAAAAACTGTTTTTT.

This chain connects TRBV2 to TRBJ1-6; TRBD1 aligns across 9 bases. CDR1 and CDR2 (germline): SNHLY, FYNNEI. This CDR3 has 15 residues. The V gene end was trimmed by 6 bases and the J gene end by 6 bases; junction bases not matched to a gene: 6. The CDR3 is CASSGQTGGNSPLHF. CDR3 sequence (DNA): TGTGCCAGCAGCGGACAGACAGGGGGTAATTCACCCCTCCACTTT.

V usage is TRBV5-1 and J usage is TRBJ1-4; 9 bases are shared with TRBD1. Germline lookup yields CDR1 SGHRS and CDR2 YFSETQ. V trimming: 2 bases; J trimming: 2 bases; junction bases outside the gene matches: 4. The CDR3 extends over 16 amino acids. The DNA of the CDR3 is TGCGCCAGCAGCTTACAGGGGGCTGCGACTAATGAAAAACTGTTTTTT. Translation gives CASSLQGAATNEKLFF.